Below, 16 T cell receptor beta chains from the same sample are listed, as sequenced in a study of OX40 agonist ivuxolimab in advanced cancers. Clones were read by immunoSEQ multiplex PCR, and TCRdb kept only the in-frame ones, dropping some. The data contain 50,000 or so clones, 84% of them seen just once; the ten biggest clones take up 4.6%. The sample consisted of CD4+ or CD8+ T cells sorted from blood, taken in a trial of the OX40 agonist ivuxolimab. These receptors were obtained from an adult with an advanced solid tumor such as melanoma, head and neck, liver or kidney cancer.

Comments on this clone: The sample contains more than one DNA sequence encoding this CDR3. CDR3 amino acids: CASSQRGADTDTQYF. In DNA form, the CDR3 reads TGTGCCAGCAGCCAGCGGGGGGCCGACACAGATACGCAGTATTTT. The J gene is TRBJ2-3, the V gene TRBV7-9; TRBD2 aligns across 9 bases. CDR1 SEHNR and CDR2 FQNEAQ come from the germline V gene (reference sequence). The CDR3 has 15 residues. J was trimmed by 2 bases and V by 5 bases; bases with no gene match: 5.

This chain uses TRBV5-1 with TRBJ2-3; 9 nucleotides line up with TRBD1. CDR1 is SGHRS and CDR2 is YFSETQ in the germline V gene. The V segment lost 4 bases and the J segment 5 bases; nucleotides outside the gene matches: 5. This CDR3 region has 14 residues. CDR3 bases: TGCGCCAGCAGCGTGGGACAGGGTGAAGATACGCAGTATTTT. This encodes CASSVGQGEDTQYF.

The chain carries TRBV6-1 and TRBJ1-5; D gene ambiguous. The length of the CDR3 is 15 residues. V lost 3 bases to trimming and J lost 4 bases, with 13 bases between them. Germline V gene lookup returns CDR1 MNHNS and CDR2 SASEGT. CDR3 nucleotide sequence: TGTGCCAGCAGTGAGGCCGGAGGGAGAAATCAGCCCCAGCATTTT. Translation gives CASSEAGGRNQPQHF.

The chain couples TRBV7-3 to TRBJ2-7, with TRBD2 identical over 8 bases. The CDR3 consists of 13 residues. The trim removed 6 bases at V and 7 bases at J, leaving 8 bases unmatched. Germline V lookup: CDR1 SGHTA, CDR2 FQGTGA. This CDR3 reads CASSLTGGWEQYF. Here the CDR3 DNA reads TGTGCCAGCAGTCTTACGGGAGGGTGGGAGCAGTACTTC.

The chain has TRBV5-3 and TRBJ1-5; tentative D call: TRBD1 (6 bases). TRBV5-3 is identified as an open reading frame with a role that is uncertain. This CDR3 spans 17 amino acids. The V and J ends lost 0 bases and 3 bases respectively, with 16 bases between them. CDR3 nucleotide sequence: TGTGCCAGAAGCTTGGGTCGAGGGGGGAAAGACAATCAGCCCCAGCATTTT. Protein product: CARSLGRGGKDNQPQHF.

This sequence joins TRBV27 and TRBJ2-7, with 7 bases that match TRBD2. The junction had 9 bases not matched to a gene; V was cut back by 8 bases and J by 2 bases. CDR1 MNHEY and CDR2 SMNVEV come from the germline V gene (reference sequence). The CDR3 runs to 14 residues. CDR3 sequence: CASAIGGSTYEQYF. CDR3 sequence (DNA): TGTGCCAGCGCCATCGGCGGGAGCACCTACGAGCAGTACTTC.

This clone appeared a few times. The chain has TRBV11-3 and TRBJ2-1; a weak D match, TRBD1 (6 bases). The CDR3 has 15 residues. Germline values: CDR1 SGHNT, CDR2 YENEEA. The V end lost 4 bases, the J end lost 7 bases, and 17 bases lay between the germline ends. Written as DNA, the CDR3 is TGTGCCAGCAGCTCCTACGGTACAGGACAGAATGAGCAGTTCTTC. This sequence encodes CASSSYGTGQNEQFF.

The chain joins TRBV2 to TRBJ2-7, with 7 bases lining up with TRBD1. J lost 11 bases, V lost 2 bases, and 3 bases had no gene match. The CDR3 sequence is 11 residues long. Germline CDR1 and CDR2: SNHLY and FYNNEI. CDR3 nucleotide sequence: TGTGCCAGCAGTGAAATGCAGGGGGAGTACTTC. Translation: CASSEMQGEYF.

The genes are TRBV7-6 and TRBJ2-1, with 10 bases lining up with TRBD2. The V segment lost 0 bases and the J segment 4 bases; nucleotides outside the gene matches: 3. Germline values: CDR1 SGHVS, CDR2 FNYEAQ. The CDR3 contains 16 residues. CDR3 nucleotides: TGTGCCAGCAGCTTAGCCCGACTAGCGGGTTACAATGAGCAGTTCTTC. Translated, it gives CASSLARLAGYNEQFF.

The table lists this clone with a few counts. The chain joins TRBV14 to TRBJ1-1; D is unclear. Germline V lookup: CDR1 SGHDN, CDR2 FVKESK. V lost 2 bases, J lost 2 bases, and 3 bases lay in between. The CDR3 runs to 12 residues. The CDR3 DNA reads as TGTGCCAGCAGCCAATTTAACACTGAAGCTTTCTTT. Protein: CASSQFNTEAFF.

The chain combines TRBV27 with TRBJ2-7, with 11 bases fitting TRBD2. Germline V gene data show CDR1 as MNHEY and CDR2 as SMNVEV (reference sequence). V gave up 2 bases and J gave up 2 bases; unmatched junction bases: 8. The CDR3 has 17 residues. DNA of the CDR3: TGTGCCAGCAGTTTAGTGGGGGCTAGCGGGAGGCCCTACGAGCAGTACTTC. Its translation is CASSLVGASGRPYEQYF.

On this clone: Additional DNA sequences in this sample encode the identical CDR3. The gene calls are TRBV7-9 and TRBJ1-3, with D uncertain. The germline V gene has CDR1 SEHNR and CDR2 FQNEAQ (reference sequence). The CDR3 length is 11 residues. Trimming stripped 5 bases from V and 8 bases from J, with 7 bases between. The CDR3 nucleotides are TGTGCCAGCAGCCCCAAAGACACCATATATTTT. Its translation is CASSPKDTIYF.

V gene TRBV4-1 combines with J gene TRBJ2-3; 13 bases map to TRBD2. This CDR3 is 17 amino acids long. V lost 4 bases and J lost 6; bases outside the gene matches: 10. Germline CDR1 and CDR2: MGHRA and YSYEKL. The CDR3 coding sequence is TGCGCCAGCAGCCCAAGGGAAGGGACTAGCGGGAAGGATACGCAGTATTTT. Protein: CASSPREGTSGKDTQYF.

This clone was found a few times. The CDR3 coding sequence is TGCGCCAGCAGCCAACTGCTTAGTGCCGGAGGGCAGAACTACGAGCAGTACTTC. It specifies CASSQLLSAGGQNYEQYF. V is TRBV4-1 and J is TRBJ2-7; possibly TRBD2 for D (6 bases). This CDR3 has 18 residues. Trimming left V 2 bases short and J 3 bases short, with 23 bases between. Per the germline V gene, CDR1 is MGHRA and CDR2 is YSYEKL.

The CDR3 sequence: CASSGIQRGAVAKNIQYF. The DNA of the CDR3 is TGTGCCAGCAGTGGAATCCAGCGGGGGGCCGTAGCCAAAAACATTCAGTACTTC. The genes are TRBV2 and TRBJ2-4, with 9 bases identical to TRBD2. Trimming took 4 bases from V and 0 from J; bases not matched to a gene: 10. Per the germline V gene, CDR1 is SNHLY and CDR2 is FYNNEI. CDR3 length: 18 residues.

This chain uses TRBV10-3 with TRBJ1-2, with 9 bases identical to TRBD1. The junction had 7 bases not matched to a gene; V was cut back by 4 bases and J by 4 bases. The germline gives CDR1 ENHRY, CDR2 SYGVKD. The CDR3 totals 15 residues. The DNA of the CDR3 is TGTGCCATCAGTGGGGGACAGGGAGGCAGCTATGGCTACACCTTC. Protein sequence: CAISGGQGGSYGYTF.